This entry features one TCR beta chain sequence. The CDR3 has 16 amino acids. V was shortened by 2 bases and J by 6 bases, with 19 bases between the two germline ends. Germline CDR1 SGHAT, CDR2 FQNNGV. The sample originates from a study of blood T cell repertoires in COVID-19. About the study: From the United States, Italy and Spain came samples of acute and convalescent COVID-19.

In the original processing: The authors estimated nucleated cell counts from reference gene primer amplification. Produced via immunoSEQ multiplex PCR; TCRdb's table is partial and in-frame only. The V and J calls and clone size are taken from that table; D and trimming were inferred from the DNA. Among 120,000 to 150,000 clones, approximately 87% were seen once, and the ten largest hold 8% to 9%. The chain uses TRBV11-2 and TRBJ1-1; D is unclear. This sequence originates from a woman in her forties or fifties with active or convalescent COVID-19. The sequenced sample consisted of peripheral blood. As DNA, the CDR3 is TGTGCCAGCAGCTTACGAGGGCAGTTCATCGACTCTGAAGCTTTCTTT. Its protein product is CASSLRGQFIDSEAFF.